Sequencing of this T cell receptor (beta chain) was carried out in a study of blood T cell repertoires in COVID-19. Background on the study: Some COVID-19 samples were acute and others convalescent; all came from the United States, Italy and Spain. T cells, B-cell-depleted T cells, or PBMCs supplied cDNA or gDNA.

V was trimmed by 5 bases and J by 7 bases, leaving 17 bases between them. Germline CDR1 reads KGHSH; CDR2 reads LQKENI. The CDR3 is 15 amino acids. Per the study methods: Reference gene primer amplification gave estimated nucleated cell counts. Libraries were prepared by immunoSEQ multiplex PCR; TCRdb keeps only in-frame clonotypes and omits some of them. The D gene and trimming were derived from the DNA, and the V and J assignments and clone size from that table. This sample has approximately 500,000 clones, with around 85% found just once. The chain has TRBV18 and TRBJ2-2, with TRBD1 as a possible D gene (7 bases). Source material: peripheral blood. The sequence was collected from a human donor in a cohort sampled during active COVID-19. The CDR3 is CASSSWTGGDGELFF. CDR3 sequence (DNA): TGTGCCAGCTCATCCTGGACAGGCGGGGACGGGGAGCTGTTTTTT.